A selection of T cell receptor beta chains follows, all from one sample in a study of blood T cell repertoires in COVID-19. Profiling relied on immunoSEQ multiplex PCR, and the TCRdb table lists in-frame clones only, not all of them. The sample yields roughly 100,000 clones, roughly 79% seen once. The sequenced sample consisted of peripheral blood. The receptors shown here come from a man older than 75 with COVID-19, enrolled during active disease. Each CDR3 is given with its conserved first and last residue. D genes are given only for firm matches. Clone size is stated in some rows and not others, as once, few, many or a class when expanded.

clone size,D gene,J gene,V gene,CDR3 DNA,CDR3 protein
-,TRBD2,TRBJ2-7,TRBV25-1,TGTGCCAGCAGCGAGGGGGGCGGGAGGCCCTACGAGCAGTACTTC,CASSEGGGRPYEQYF
-,TRBD1,TRBJ2-2,TRBV5-1,TGCGCCAGCGCCCCAACAGGGGGCGTCACCGGGGAGCTGTTTTTT,CASAPTGGVTGELFF
-,TRBD2,TRBJ2-3,TRBV5-1,TGCGCCAGCAGCTCGGGACTAGCGGGGGACACAGATACGCAGTATTTT,CASSSGLAGDTDTQYF
-,TRBD1,TRBJ1-2,TRBV30,TGTGCCTGGAGTGTGGCACAGGGGATAGGCTACACCTTC,CAWSVAQGIGYTF
-,TRBD2,TRBJ2-5,TRBV7-2,TGTGCCAGCAGCTACTCGGGGGGGATGGAGACCCAGTACTTC,CASSYSGGMETQYF
-,-,TRBJ2-5,TRBV30,TGTGCCTGGAGTCGACAGGTCCGGGAAGAGACCCAGTACTTC,CAWSRQVREETQYF
-,-,TRBJ1-1,TRBV9,TGTGCCAGCAGCGTAGATGCGGGAACTGAAGCTTTCTTT,CASSVDAGTEAFF
-,-,TRBJ1-6,TRBV7-2,TGTGCCAGCAGCTCCAATGCGGGCCTGGCCCTCCACTTT,CASSSNAGLALHF
-,-,TRBJ1-2,TRBV5-4,TGTGCCAGCAGCTTGGTAGGAGGGCTTACTGGCTACACCTTC,CASSLVGGLTGYTF
-,-,TRBJ1-2,TRBV7-3,TGTGCCAGCAGCTTAGAAGGTTCGGAGGGGTATGGCTACACCTTC,CASSLEGSEGYGYTF
-,TRBD2,TRBJ2-5,TRBV7-3,TGTGCCAGCAGCTTCGGGGTAGCGGGGGAGGGAGAGACCCAGTACTTC,CASSFGVAGEGETQYF
-,-,TRBJ1-5,TRBV6-2/TRBV6-3,TGTGCCAGCAGTCCCCACGAGAATCAGCCCCAGCATTTT,CASSPHENQPQHF
once,TRBD1,TRBJ2-7,TRBV4-1,TGCGCCAGCAGCCTGGGAGACAGGGAATCCGAGCAGTACTTC,CASSLGDRESEQYF
-,-,TRBJ2-7,TRBV28,TGTGCCAGCAAACTCCCGGGAACCTACGAGCAGTACTTC,CASKLPGTYEQYF
medium-sized,-,TRBJ2-7,TRBV4-1,TGCGCCAGCAGCCAAGTTGGGAAGGACCTCAGGAGGGAGCAGTACTTC,CASSQVGKDLRREQYF
-,-,TRBJ2-2,TRBV19,TGTGCCAGTAGTACGGGGAACGGGGAGCTGTTTTTT,CASSTGNGELFF
-,-,TRBJ2-3,TRBV25-1,TGTGCCACCGGCTCCGGTGGGGGCCGGGATACGCAGTATTTT,CATGSGGGRDTQYF
-,-,TRBJ1-5,TRBV27,TGTGCCAGCAGCCCCCGTGGGGCTCAGCCCCAGCATTTT,CASSPRGAQPQHF
-,TRBD1,TRBJ2-5,TRBV6-1,TGTGCCAGCAGTGAAGTGGGACAGGATGGGGAGACCCAGTACTTC,CASSEVGQDGETQYF
-,-,TRBJ1-1,TRBV3-1/TRBV3-2,TGTGCCAGCAGCCAAGATCCGGCAGGGAGGACTGAAGCTTTCTTT,CASSQDPAGRTEAFF
once,TRBD2,TRBJ2-1,TRBV11-3,TGTGCCAGCAGTCAGATGGGTGGCGGGGGTCAGTACAATGAGCAGTTCTTC,CASSQMGGGGQYNEQFF
-,TRBD1,TRBJ1-2,TRBV10-3,TGTGCCATCAGTGGGGGTCCAGGGACAGAGGACTATGGCTACACCTTC,CAISGGPGTEDYGYTF
-,-,TRBJ2-3,TRBV5-1,TGCGCCAGCAGCTTGGGGGGCCCTTTTGATACGCAGTATTTT,CASSLGGPFDTQYF
once,TRBD2,TRBJ2-7,TRBV7-2,TGTGCCAGCAGCTTAGGGATAGCGGGTGCCTACGAGCAGTACTTC,CASSLGIAGAYEQYF
-,TRBD1,TRBJ1-4,TRBV3-1/TRBV3-2,TGTGCCAGCAGCCAAGAGGCTCTAGACAGGGCAAAAAAACTGTTTTTT,CASSQEALDRAKKLFF
once,-,TRBJ1-6,TRBV30,TGTGCCTGGGGGTCAGGTCAGTCCCTCCACTTT,CAWGSGQSLHF
few,-,TRBJ1-1,TRBV29-1,TGCAGCGTTGTTACGGGTTTTTCCACTGAAGCTTTCTTT,CSVVTGFSTEAFF
-,-,TRBJ1-2,TRBV3-1/TRBV3-2,TGTGCCAGCAGCGCTCTTGGGGGCAACGGCTACACCTTC,CASSALGGNGYTF